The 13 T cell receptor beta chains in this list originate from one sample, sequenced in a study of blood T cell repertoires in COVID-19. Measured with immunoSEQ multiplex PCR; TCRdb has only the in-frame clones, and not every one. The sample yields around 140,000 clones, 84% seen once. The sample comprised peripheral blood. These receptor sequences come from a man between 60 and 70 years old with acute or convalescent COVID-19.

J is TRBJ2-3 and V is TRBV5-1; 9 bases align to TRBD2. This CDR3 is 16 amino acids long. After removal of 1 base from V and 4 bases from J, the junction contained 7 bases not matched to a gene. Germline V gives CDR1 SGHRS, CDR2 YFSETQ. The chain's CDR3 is CASSLSSGRRADTQYF. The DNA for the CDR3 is TGCGCCAGCAGCTTGAGTAGCGGGAGACGGGCAGATACGCAGTATTTT.

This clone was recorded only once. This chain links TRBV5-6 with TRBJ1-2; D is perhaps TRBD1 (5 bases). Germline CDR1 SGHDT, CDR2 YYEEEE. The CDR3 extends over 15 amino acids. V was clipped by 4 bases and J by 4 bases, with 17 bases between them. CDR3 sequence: CASSPPVGHFYGYTF. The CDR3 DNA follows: TGTGCCAGCAGCCCCCCCGTTGGACACTTCTATGGCTACACCTTC.

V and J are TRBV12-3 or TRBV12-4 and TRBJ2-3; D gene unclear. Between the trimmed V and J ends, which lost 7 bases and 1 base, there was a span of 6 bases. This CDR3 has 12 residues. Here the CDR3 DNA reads TGTGCCAGCACCTATGGCACAGATACGCAGTATTTT. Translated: CASTYGTDTQYF.

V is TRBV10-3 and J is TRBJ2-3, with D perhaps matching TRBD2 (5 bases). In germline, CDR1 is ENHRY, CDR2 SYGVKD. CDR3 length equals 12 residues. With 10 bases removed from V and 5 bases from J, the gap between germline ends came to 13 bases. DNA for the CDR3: TGTGCCAGCGCGGACTGGAGAGATACGCAGTATTTT. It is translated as CASADWRDTQYF.

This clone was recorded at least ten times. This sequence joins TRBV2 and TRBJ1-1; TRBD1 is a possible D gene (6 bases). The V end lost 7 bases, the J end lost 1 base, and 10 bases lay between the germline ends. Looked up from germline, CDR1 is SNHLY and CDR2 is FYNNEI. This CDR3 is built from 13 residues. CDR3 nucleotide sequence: TGTGCCAGCACCCGGGACAAGAACACTGAAGCTTTCTTT. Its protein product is CASTRDKNTEAFF.

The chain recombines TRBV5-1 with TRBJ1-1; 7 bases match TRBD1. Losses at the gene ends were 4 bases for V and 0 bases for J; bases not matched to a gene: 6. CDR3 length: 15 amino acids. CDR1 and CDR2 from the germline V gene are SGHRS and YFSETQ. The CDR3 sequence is CASSPWDSLNTEAFF. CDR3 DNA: TGCGCCAGCAGCCCGTGGGACAGTTTGAACACTGAAGCTTTCTTT.

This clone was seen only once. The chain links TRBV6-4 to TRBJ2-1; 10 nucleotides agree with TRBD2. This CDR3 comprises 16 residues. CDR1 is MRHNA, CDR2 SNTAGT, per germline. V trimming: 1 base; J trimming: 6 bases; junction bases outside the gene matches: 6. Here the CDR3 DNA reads TGTGCCAGCAGTGACTGGGCTAGCGGGGGCCTCAATGAGCAGTTCTTC. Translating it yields CASSDWASGGLNEQFF.

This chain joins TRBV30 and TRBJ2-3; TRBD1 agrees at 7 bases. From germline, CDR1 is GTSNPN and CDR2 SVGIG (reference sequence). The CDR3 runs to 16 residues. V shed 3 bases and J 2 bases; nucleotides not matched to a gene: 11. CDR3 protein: CAWRGTDGRLTDTQYF. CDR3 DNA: TGTGCCTGGAGGGGGACAGACGGCCGACTCACAGATACGCAGTATTTT.

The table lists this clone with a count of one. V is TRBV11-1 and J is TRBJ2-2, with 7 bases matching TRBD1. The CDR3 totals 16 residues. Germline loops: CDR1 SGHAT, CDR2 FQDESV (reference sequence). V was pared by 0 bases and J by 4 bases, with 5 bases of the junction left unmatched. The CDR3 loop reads CASSLAGGAFTGELFF. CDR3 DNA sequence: TGTGCCAGCAGCTTAGCAGGGGGCGCGTTCACCGGGGAGCTGTTTTTT.

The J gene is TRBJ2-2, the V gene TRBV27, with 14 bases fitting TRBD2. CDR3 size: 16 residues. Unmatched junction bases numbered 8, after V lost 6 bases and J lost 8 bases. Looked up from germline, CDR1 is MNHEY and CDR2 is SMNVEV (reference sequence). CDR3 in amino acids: CASSLGTSGSRGELFF. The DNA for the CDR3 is TGTGCCAGCAGCCTTGGGACTAGCGGGAGTCGAGGGGAGCTGTTTTTT.

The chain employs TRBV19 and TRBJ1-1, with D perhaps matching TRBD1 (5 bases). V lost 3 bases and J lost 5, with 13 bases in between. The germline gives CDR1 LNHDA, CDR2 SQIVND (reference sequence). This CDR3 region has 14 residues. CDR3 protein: CASSIQGGVTEAFF. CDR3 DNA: TGTGCCAGTAGTATCCAGGGAGGGGTAACTGAAGCTTTCTTT.

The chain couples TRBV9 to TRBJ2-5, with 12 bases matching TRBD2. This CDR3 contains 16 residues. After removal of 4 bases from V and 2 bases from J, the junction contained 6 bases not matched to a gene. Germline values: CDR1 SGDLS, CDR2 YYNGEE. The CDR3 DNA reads TGTGCCAGCAGCCGTGGACTAGCGGGGCGGCAAGAGACCCAGTACTTC. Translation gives CASSRGLAGRQETQYF.

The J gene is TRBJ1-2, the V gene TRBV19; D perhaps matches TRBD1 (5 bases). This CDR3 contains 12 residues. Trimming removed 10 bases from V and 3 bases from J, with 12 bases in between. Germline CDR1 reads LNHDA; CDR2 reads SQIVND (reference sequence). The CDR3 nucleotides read TGTGCCACAGGGCGAAATGACTATGGCTACACCTTC. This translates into CATGRNDYGYTF.